This T cell receptor (beta chain) was sequenced during a study of identical twins. TCRdb redid the calling of the 5' RACE reads with MiXCR, one entry per CDR3 protein. The sample carries about 660,000 distinct CDR3 sequences, under 9% recorded once. CDR1 and CDR2 from the germline V gene are KGHDR and SFDVKD. CDR3 length: 16 amino acids. V dropped 3 bases and J dropped 9 bases, with 20 bases sitting between them. Study findings and constraints: Memory repertoires lacked the insertion deficit that abundant cord blood beta clonotypes showed.

As concerns this clonotype: Antigen: not known.

These sequences were also reported in another study, on yellow fever vaccine responses in identical twins.

The chain combines TRBV24-1 with TRBJ2-1; a possible D gene is TRBD1 (6 bases). This TCR was sampled from a woman aged 18-29 years in good health. The specimen was PBMCs. The CDR3 sequence is CATSDEDRLGAPEQFF. The CDR3 nucleotides are TGTGCCACCAGTGATGAGGACAGACTTGGGGCTCCTGAGCAGTTCTTC.